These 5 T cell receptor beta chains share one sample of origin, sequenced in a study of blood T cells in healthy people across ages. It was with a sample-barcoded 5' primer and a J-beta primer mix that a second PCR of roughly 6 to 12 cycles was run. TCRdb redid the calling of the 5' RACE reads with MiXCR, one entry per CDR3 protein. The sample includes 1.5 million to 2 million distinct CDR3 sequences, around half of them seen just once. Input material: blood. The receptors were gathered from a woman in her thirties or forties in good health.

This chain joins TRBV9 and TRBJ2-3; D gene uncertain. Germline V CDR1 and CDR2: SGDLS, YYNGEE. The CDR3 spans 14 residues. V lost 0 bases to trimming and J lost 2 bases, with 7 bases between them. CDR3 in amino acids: CASSVVQTTDTQYF. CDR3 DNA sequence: TGTGCCAGCAGCGTAGTGCAAACCACAGATACGCAGTATTTT.

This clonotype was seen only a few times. The chain's CDR3 is CAISPHIQETQYF. In DNA form, the CDR3 reads TGTGCCATTTCCCCACATATCCAAGAGACCCAGTACTTC. V is TRBV2 and J is TRBJ2-5, with D unclear. The CDR3 extends over 13 amino acids. Germline CDR1 is SNHLY and CDR2 is FYNNEI. The V end was cut by 10 bases, the J end by 1 base, with 13 bases between.

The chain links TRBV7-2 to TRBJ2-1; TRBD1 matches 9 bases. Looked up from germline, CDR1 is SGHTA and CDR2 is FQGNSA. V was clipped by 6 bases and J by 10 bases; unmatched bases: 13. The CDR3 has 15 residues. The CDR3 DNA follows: TGTGCCAGCAGTTTAACGGGACAGGGTCTGGAAGAGCAGTTCTTC. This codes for CASSLTGQGLEEQFF.

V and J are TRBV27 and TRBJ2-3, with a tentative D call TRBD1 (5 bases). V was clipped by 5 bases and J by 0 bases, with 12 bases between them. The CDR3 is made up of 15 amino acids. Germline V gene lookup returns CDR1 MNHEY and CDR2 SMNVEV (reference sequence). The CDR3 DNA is TGTGCCAGCAGTCCCTCGACAGACAGCACAGATACGCAGTATTTT. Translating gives CASSPSTDSTDTQYF.

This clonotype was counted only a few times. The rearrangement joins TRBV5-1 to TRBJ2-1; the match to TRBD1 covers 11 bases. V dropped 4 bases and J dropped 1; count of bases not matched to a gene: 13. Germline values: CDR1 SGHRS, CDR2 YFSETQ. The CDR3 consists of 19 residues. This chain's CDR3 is CASSRTGGLAGSSYNEQFF. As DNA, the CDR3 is TGCGCCAGCAGCAGGACAGGGGGCTTAGCGGGGAGTTCCTACAATGAGCAGTTCTTC.